This TCR beta chain is drawn from a study of blood T cell repertoires in COVID-19. Looking at the study overall: Collection of acute and convalescent COVID-19 samples took place in the United States, Italy and Spain.

In the original processing: Reference gene primer amplification in the assay estimated nucleated cell counts. Assay used: immunoSEQ multiplex PCR; TCRdb lists only in-frame clones, some missing. V and J calls and clone size are given by that table; D and trimming were obtained from the DNA. This sample yields more than 25,000 clones, of which around nine tenths are seen a single time; about 8.3% belongs to the top ten. This CDR3 is built from 14 residues. V gave up 5 bases and J gave up 8 bases, with 16 bases separating them. Germline CDR1 SNHLY, CDR2 FYNNEI. This sequence joins TRBV2 and TRBJ2-1; D ambiguous. This sequence was found in a man between 45 and 60 years old with active COVID-19. The specimen sequenced was peripheral blood. CDR3 DNA: TGTGCCAGCAGTTTCGAGGCAGTAAATGATGAGCAGTTCTTC. It encodes CASSFEAVNDEQFF.